This T cell receptor beta chain stems from a study of T-cell memory formation after mild COVID-19. Broader study findings: A balance of CD4 and CD8 characterized clones contracting day 15 to 85, whereas later expanders leaned CD4+.

This clonotype was seen a handful of times. Antigen specificity is unknown. The germline CDR1 and CDR2 sequences are SGHTA and FQGNSA. This CDR3 has 14 amino acids. Trimming took 6 bases from V and 5 from J; bases not matched to a gene: 7. Each CDR3 protein is one row after TCRdb ran MiXCR on the 5' RACE reads. The table shows some 350,000 distinct CDR3 sequences, with about an eighth occurring only once. The TCR comes from a young man who had mild COVID-19 (a few samples of this study predate the infection). Cell type and time point are not known. The chain uses TRBV7-2 and TRBJ2-5, with 9 bases identical to TRBD2. What was sequenced was PBMCs or a T cell subset sorted from them (not recorded which). CDR3: CASSRGGAGETQYF. Written as DNA, the CDR3 is TGTGCCAGCAGTCGCGGGGGGGCGGGGGAGACCCAGTACTTC.